The sequence of this T cell receptor beta chain was determined in a study of T cell changes during pregnancy in multiple sclerosis. In its sample, this clone was seen once. Method: immunoSEQ multiplex PCR; TCRdb's copy keeps in-frame clones and lacks some. The repertoire holds 60,000 to 85,000 clones, with more than 90% as singletons. The V and J ends lost 3 bases and 8 bases respectively, with 18 bases between them. The CDR3 totals 16 residues. Per germline, CDR1 SGHDT and CDR2 YYEEEE. This specimen consisted of peripheral blood, obtained after pregnancy. The chain is built from TRBV5-6 and TRBJ1-6, with D possibly TRBD1 on 5 matching bases. The clonotype comes from a female donor in good health, enrolled as a control in a pregnancy study. This CDR3 is CASSSGTPRWDSPLHF. For the CDR3, the DNA is TGTGCCAGCAGCTCAGGGACTCCTAGGTGGGATTCACCCCTCCACTTT.